One and the same sample provided the 27 T cell receptor beta chains below, sequenced in a study of shared clonotypes between healthy human individuals. Naive CD8 populations comprised CD45RO-negative cells positively selected for CCR7, excluding terminally differentiated effector memory CD45RA+ cells. Clones were read by immunoSEQ multiplex PCR, and TCRdb kept only the in-frame ones, dropping some. The table shows about 700,000 clones, with around 92% occurring only once. What was sequenced was naive CD8+ T cells sorted from blood. The receptors originated from a man younger than 40 in good health.

V and J are TRBV7-2 and TRBJ2-5; D gene ambiguous. CDR3 size: 13 residues. The V end was cut by 5 bases, the J end by 1 base, with 8 bases between. Germline CDR1 SGHTA, CDR2 FQGNSA. CDR3 sequence: CASSLPPQETQYF. For the CDR3, the DNA is TGTGCCAGCAGCCTCCCGCCCCAAGAGACCCAGTACTTC.

This clone showed up many times. This chain links TRBV7-9 with TRBJ2-2; D gene uncertain. This CDR3 has 14 residues. Germline V gives CDR1 SEHNR, CDR2 FQNEAQ (reference sequence). V was trimmed by 4 bases and J by 1 base, leaving 7 bases between them. CDR3 sequence reads: CASSSDGNTGELFF. DNA of the CDR3: TGTGCCAGCAGCTCGGACGGGAACACCGGGGAGCTGTTTTTT.

On this clone itself: The junction departs from the called germline gene at one end, perhaps through a read error. The chain has TRBV7-7 and TRBJ2-1, with TRBD1 as a possible D gene (5 bases). Per the germline V gene, CDR1 is SSHAT and CDR2 is FNYEAQ (reference sequence). The CDR3 has 15 amino acids. In DNA, the CDR3 is TGTGCTAGCAGCTTATCTCAGGGTTCCCGCGATGAGCAGTTCTTC. It specifies CASSLSQGSRDEQFF.

This clone was counted a few times. The chain couples TRBV11-2 to TRBJ1-2, with TRBD1 matching over 7 bases. Unmatched junction bases numbered 7, after V lost 1 base and J lost 8 bases. This CDR3 has 14 residues. Germline lookup yields CDR1 SGHAT and CDR2 FQNNGV. CDR3 sequence (DNA): TGTGCCAGCAGCTTAGGGAAGACAGGGCCGGGCTACACCTTC. Translated, it gives CASSLGKTGPGYTF.

This CDR3 reads CASSPGTGGIDTGELFF. The DNA of the CDR3 is TGTGCCAGCAGCCCAGGGACAGGGGGCATCGACACCGGGGAGCTGTTTTTT. The chain combines TRBV11-2 with TRBJ2-2; 12 nucleotides match TRBD1. The V and J ends lost 5 bases and 3 bases, in that order; junction bases with no gene match: 7. The CDR3 is made up of 17 amino acids. Germline V gives CDR1 SGHAT, CDR2 FQNNGV.

The genes are TRBV6-5 and TRBJ1-5, with D uncertain. Per the germline V gene, CDR1 is MNHEY and CDR2 is SVGAGI. The CDR3 has 15 residues. The V end was cut by 6 bases, the J end by 3 bases, with 15 bases between. The CDR3: CASSPGVVHNQPQHF. CDR3 in DNA: TGTGCCAGCAGCCCCGGTGTGGTTCACAATCAGCCCCAGCATTTT.

The rearrangement links TRBV6-6 to TRBJ2-5; D gene ambiguous. CDR1 is MNHNY, CDR2 SVGAGI, per germline (reference sequence). V dropped 7 bases and J dropped 1 base, with 16 bases sitting between them. This CDR3 has 15 residues. The CDR3 region is CASTPNPRSQETQYF. CDR3 in DNA: TGTGCCAGCACACCCAATCCACGGTCCCAAGAGACCCAGTACTTC.

CDR3 region: CASSFGSWTGRFDEQFF. The CDR3 coding sequence is TGTGCCAGCAGCTTTGGATCCTGGACAGGGAGGTTTGATGAGCAGTTCTTC. The V and J genes are TRBV7-2 and TRBJ2-1, with 8 bases lining up with TRBD1. CDR3 size: 17 residues. After removal of 3 bases from V and 8 bases from J, the junction contained 15 bases not matched to a gene. The germline V gene has CDR1 SGHTA and CDR2 FQGNSA.

V and J are TRBV27 and TRBJ2-7; D may be TRBD2 (6 bases). Trimming stripped 5 bases from V and 2 bases from J, with 13 bases between. This CDR3 is 14 amino acids long. Germline assignment: CDR1 MNHEY and CDR2 SMNVEV (reference sequence). The CDR3 nucleotides are TGTGCCAGCAGTGCGGGACCGCCGACCTACGAGCAGTACTTC. Residues: CASSAGPPTYEQYF.

The genes are TRBV28 and TRBJ1-4; 8 bases align to TRBD1. The CDR3 has 17 residues. With 2 bases clipped from V and 0 bases from J, the junction kept 5 bases outside the gene matches. Germline V gene data show CDR1 as MDHEN and CDR2 as SYDVKM. The CDR3 sequence is CASSLRQGIATNEKLFF. Written as DNA, the CDR3 is TGTGCCAGCAGTTTACGACAGGGGATAGCAACTAATGAAAAACTGTTTTTT.

The rearrangement uses TRBV7-9 and TRBJ1-2, with D hard to call. Germline V gene lookup returns CDR1 SEHNR and CDR2 FQNEAQ (reference sequence). CDR3 length: 15 amino acids. V was trimmed by 5 bases and J by 0 bases, leaving 13 bases between them. The CDR3 DNA follows: TGTGCCAGCAGCCGTAACGGAGGCTCTAACTATGGCTACACCTTC. This codes for CASSRNGGSNYGYTF.

This rearrangement joins TRBV7-2 to TRBJ2-5; D could derive from TRBD1 or TRBD2 (5 bases each). Germline V gene data show CDR1 as SGHTA and CDR2 as FQGNSA. With 5 bases removed from V and 5 bases from J, the gap between germline ends came to 15 bases. This CDR3 comprises 14 residues. CDR3 in DNA: TGTGCCAGCAGCCACCCGGGGCGAGTTGAGACCCAGTACTTC. Encoded protein: CASSHPGRVETQYF.

This clone was recorded only once. J is TRBJ2-1 and V is TRBV10-3, with D tentatively TRBD2 (6 bases). V lost 10 bases and J 5 bases, leaving 18 bases between the germline ends. The CDR3 totals 14 residues. Germline V gene lookup returns CDR1 ENHRY and CDR2 SYGVKD. The DNA of the CDR3 is TGTGCCACCGGGGACTCCTATTTCAACAATGAGCAGTTCTTC. It specifies CATGDSYFNNEQFF.

Concerning this clone: One junction end does not reproduce the germline sequence, and a read error may be involved. The chain carries TRBV7-9 and TRBJ2-7; no firm D call. CDR3 length equals 14 residues. CDR1 is SEHNR, CDR2 FQNEAQ, per germline (reference sequence). The CDR3 DNA follows: TGCGCCAGCAGCTTAGAACTCGTTTCCTACGAGCAGTACTTC. It specifies CASSLELVSYEQYF.

Only one count was recorded for this clone. At the DNA level, this CDR3 is encoded by other sequences in the same sample as well. This chain links TRBV7-8 with TRBJ2-7; D remains unclear. Germline lookup yields CDR1 SGHVS and CDR2 FQNEAQ. The CDR3 has 11 residues. V gave up 4 bases and J gave up 2 bases, with 3 bases separating them. The CDR3 sequence: CASSSTYEQYF. As DNA, the CDR3 is TGTGCCAGCAGCTCAACCTACGAGCAGTACTTC.

The gene calls are TRBV4-1 and TRBJ2-3, with 7 bases that match TRBD1. The junction had 13 bases not matched to a gene; V was cut back by 4 bases and J by 3 bases. The CDR3 runs 17 residues. Per the germline V gene, CDR1 is MGHRA and CDR2 is YSYEKL. In DNA form, the CDR3 reads TGCGCCAGCAGCCGGACCCTCGGGACAGCCAGAACAGATACGCAGTATTTT. This sequence encodes CASSRTLGTARTDTQYF.

There are a few counts of this clone. The sample contains more than one DNA sequence encoding this CDR3. This rearrangement joins TRBV7-9 to TRBJ1-5, with 8 bases lining up with TRBD1. The V gene's germline CDR1 is SEHNR and CDR2 FQNEAQ (reference sequence). V lost 1 base, J lost 5 bases, and 4 bases stayed unmatched. CDR3 length: 15 residues. The CDR3 loop is CASSLGQGADQPQHF. In DNA, the CDR3 is TGTGCCAGCAGCTTAGGTCAGGGGGCGGATCAGCCCCAGCATTTT.

J is TRBJ2-1 and V is TRBV19; the D gene is possibly TRBD2 (6 bases). Trimming removed 3 bases at V and 7 bases at J, with 13 bases between. This CDR3 comprises 14 residues. Germline loops: CDR1 LNHDA, CDR2 SQIVND (reference sequence). As DNA, the CDR3 is TGTGCCAGTAGTATCGGGGGTACATGGAATGAGCAGTTCTTC. Protein: CASSIGGTWNEQFF. Based on the CDR3 plus reference TRBV19 and TRBJ2-1, the full variable domain is DGGITQSPKYLFRKEGQNVTLSCEQNLNHDAMYWYRQDPGQGLRLIYYSQIVNDFQKGDIAEGYSVSREKKESFPLTVTSAQKNPTAFYLCASSIGGTWNEQFFGPGTRLTVL.

CDR3 coding DNA: TGTGCCTGGAAAGACAAGGGGCAGTTCTTC. It codes for CAWKDKGQFF. The chain joins TRBV30 to TRBJ2-1; D remains unclear. There are 10 residues in the CDR3. CDR1 is GTSNPN and CDR2 is SVGIG in the germline V gene (reference sequence). V dropped 4 bases and J dropped 12 bases, with 10 bases sitting between them.

The chain uses TRBV28 and TRBJ1-1, with 7 bases lining up with TRBD1. Trimming took 5 bases from V and 0 from J; bases not matched to a gene: 6. The CDR3 loop spans 15 amino acids. CDR1 is MDHEN and CDR2 is SYDVKM in the germline V gene. CDR3: CASSGTALLNTEAFF. The CDR3 region has the DNA TGTGCCAGCAGTGGGACAGCCCTTTTGAACACTGAAGCTTTCTTT. Full variable domain (missing parts from reference TRBV28 and TRBJ1-1): DVKVTQSSRYLVKRTGEKVFLECVQDMDHENMFWYRQDPGLGLRLIYFSYDVKMKEKGDIPEGYSVSREKKERFSLILESASTNQTSMYLCASSGTALLNTEAFFGQGTRLTVV.

The V call is TRBV2, the J call TRBJ1-2, with D perhaps matching TRBD1 (6 bases). The CDR3 spans 14 residues. The V and J ends lost 8 bases and 0 bases respectively, with 13 bases between them. The germline gives CDR1 SNHLY, CDR2 FYNNEI. The CDR3 loop is CASPGALTNYGYTF. CDR3 sequence (DNA): TGTGCCAGCCCAGGGGCTCTGACTAACTATGGCTACACCTTC. The full variable domain, with the rest looked up from reference TRBV2 and TRBJ1-2, is EPEVTQTPSHQVTQMGQEVILRCVPISNHLYFYWYRQILGQKVEFLVSFYNNEISEKSEIFDDQFSVERPDGSNFTLKIRSTKLEDSAMYFCASPGALTNYGYTFGSGTRLTVV.

This chain links TRBV7-9 with TRBJ2-2; D remains unclear. The V and J ends lost 4 bases and 5 bases respectively, with 11 bases between them. Germline assignment: CDR1 SEHNR and CDR2 FQNEAQ (reference sequence). The CDR3 spans 14 residues. CDR3 nucleotide sequence: TGTGCCAGCAGCTCCGATTTGGGTACCGGGGAGCTGTTTTTT. This translates into CASSSDLGTGELFF. Based on the CDR3 plus reference TRBV7-9 and TRBJ2-2, the full variable domain is DTGVSQNPRHKITKRGQNVTFRCDPISEHNRLYWYRQTLGQGPEFLTYFQNEAQLEKSRLLSDRFSAERPKGSFSTLEIQRTEQGDSAMYLCASSSDLGTGELFFGEGSRLTVL.

The chain couples TRBV6-6 to TRBJ1-2; 11 bases fit TRBD1. Losses at the gene ends were 0 bases for V and 5 bases for J; bases not matched to a gene: 5. This CDR3 has 16 amino acids. Germline-derived CDR1 and CDR2 are MNHNY and SVGAGI (reference sequence). DNA for the CDR3: TGTGCCAGCAGTTACTCTGGGACAGGGGGAGAGTATGGCTACACCTTC. This encodes CASSYSGTGGEYGYTF.

This clone was observed a single time. The chain joins TRBV5-8 to TRBJ2-5; D call uncertain. V lost 0 bases to trimming and J lost 5 bases, with 11 bases between them. The CDR3 runs 14 residues. CDR1 is SGHTS and CDR2 is YDEGEE in the germline V gene. The CDR3 sequence is CASSLVGSGETQYF. The DNA of the CDR3 is TGTGCCAGCAGCTTGGTAGGGTCCGGGGAGACCCAGTACTTC.

The chain links TRBV29-1 to TRBJ2-2; the D is unclear. CDR1 is SQVTM and CDR2 is ANQGSEA in the germline V gene. The CDR3 spans 15 residues. With 2 bases removed from V and 1 base from J, the gap between germline ends came to 11 bases. CDR3 loop: CSVELVGKNTGELFF. The CDR3 DNA follows: TGCAGCGTTGAATTGGTAGGGAAGAACACCGGGGAGCTGTTTTTT.

The rearrangement uses TRBV15 and TRBJ2-3; D remains unclear. Trimming pared 3 bases from V and 3 bases from J, leaving 4 bases between. This CDR3 has 12 amino acids. Germline V gene data show CDR1 as LNHNV and CDR2 as YYDKDF (reference sequence). The CDR3 nucleotides are TGTGCCACCAGCAGTGATACAGATACGCAGTATTTT. This translates into CATSSDTDTQYF.

This clone was recorded only once. The chain uses TRBV7-9 and TRBJ1-1; perhaps TRBD1 as D (5 bases). The CDR3 is 15 residues long. Trimming took off 1 base at V and 3 bases at J, with 12 bases between the two ends. From germline, CDR1 is SEHNR and CDR2 FQNEAQ (reference sequence). The DNA of the CDR3 is TGTGCCAGCAGCTTAGTTGGGGGGTGGGACACTGAAGCTTTCTTT. Translation: CASSLVGGWDTEAFF.